What follows are 27 T cell receptor beta chains derived from one specimen sequenced in a study of OX40 agonist ivuxolimab in advanced cancers. This table comes from immunoSEQ multiplex PCR, and its TCRdb copy is limited to in-frame clones, with some not included. The table has 50,000 or so clones, about 93% seen once. This specimen was CD4+ or CD8+ T cells sorted from blood, taken in a trial of the OX40 agonist ivuxolimab. The source of these receptors is an adult with an advanced solid tumor such as melanoma, head and neck, liver or kidney cancer.

The rearrangement joins TRBV11-3 to TRBJ2-7; D not resolved. Germline V lookup: CDR1 SGHNT, CDR2 YENEEA. V was pared by 1 base and J by 0 bases, with 4 bases between. The CDR3 is 13 residues long. The CDR3 region is CASSLAGSYEQYF. CDR3 DNA sequence: TGTGCCAGCAGCTTAGCCGGCTCCTACGAGCAGTACTTC.

J is TRBJ2-7 and V is TRBV14; D is tentatively TRBD1 or TRBD2 (5 bases each). The V and J ends lost 4 bases and 3 bases respectively, with 22 bases between them. This CDR3 is built from 17 residues. Germline loops: CDR1 SGHDN, CDR2 FVKESK. The CDR3 protein is CASSLTKRVGVDYEQYF. The CDR3 DNA is TGTGCCAGCAGCCTCACTAAGAGGGTAGGGGTTGACTACGAGCAGTACTTC.

This rearrangement joins TRBV27 to TRBJ2-2; D gene uncertain. The germline CDR1 and CDR2 sequences are MNHEY and SMNVEV (reference sequence). V lost 5 bases to trimming and J lost 3 bases, with 13 bases between them. CDR3 length: 15 residues. CDR3 amino acids: CASSPPSSYTGELFF. CDR3 coding DNA: TGTGCCAGCAGTCCCCCCAGCAGTTACACCGGGGAGCTGTTTTTT.

The gene calls are TRBV10-3 and TRBJ2-1; D uncertain. The CDR3 sequence is 16 residues long. Deletions cut 0 bases from V and 1 base from J, with 10 bases between. Germline V CDR1 and CDR2: ENHRY, SYGVKD. Here the CDR3 DNA reads TGTGCCATCAGTGAGTCGCCCCAGGAATCCTACAATGAGCAGTTCTTC. It translates to CAISESPQESYNEQFF.

The rearrangement uses TRBV7-6 and TRBJ2-7, with 11 bases matching TRBD2. There are 18 residues in the CDR3. Germline trimming cut 0 bases from V and 2 bases from J; bases unmatched to any gene: 9. Per germline, CDR1 SGHVS and CDR2 FNYEAQ. This CDR3 is CASSLATPIAGGPYEQYF. CDR3 nucleotide sequence: TGTGCCAGCAGCTTAGCGACTCCGATAGCGGGAGGGCCCTACGAGCAGTACTTC.

CDR3 region: CASSLRLREGIYNEQFF. The CDR3 nucleotides read TGTGCCAGCAGTTTACGGTTGCGGGAGGGCATATACAATGAGCAGTTCTTC. V gene TRBV28 combines with J gene TRBJ2-1; 9 bases are shared with TRBD2. Germline V gene sequence: CDR1 MDHEN, CDR2 SYDVKM. Losses at the gene ends were 2 bases for V and 4 bases for J; bases not matched to a gene: 9. The CDR3 runs to 17 residues.

V gene TRBV9 combines with J gene TRBJ2-3; D possibly matches TRBD1 or TRBD2 (5 bases each). Per the germline V gene, CDR1 is SGDLS and CDR2 is YYNGEE. This CDR3 comprises 15 residues. V was cut by 3 bases and J by 7 bases, with 18 bases left in between. The CDR3 DNA follows: TGTGCCAGCAGCGCCGAGACCTGGGACGCTTATACGCAGTATTTT. It is translated as CASSAETWDAYTQYF.

V and J are TRBV10-2 and TRBJ1-3, with D hard to call. There are 13 residues in the CDR3. V lost 3 bases, J lost 2 bases, and 5 bases lay in between. The germline gives CDR1 WSHSY, CDR2 SAAADI. The chain's CDR3 is CASSDRAGNTIYF. DNA of the CDR3: TGCGCCAGCAGTGATAGGGCTGGAAACACCATATATTTT.

The V and J genes are TRBV7-9 and TRBJ2-5, with D unresolved. The CDR3 has 14 amino acids. V lost 3 bases to trimming and J lost 3 bases, with 11 bases between them. Germline V gene lookup returns CDR1 SEHNR and CDR2 FQNEAQ (reference sequence). The CDR3 sequence is CASSFQNVEETQYF. DNA for the CDR3: TGTGCCAGCAGCTTCCAGAACGTAGAAGAGACCCAGTACTTC.

V is TRBV13 and J is TRBJ1-1; a possible D gene is TRBD1 (5 bases). CDR1 PRHDT and CDR2 FYEKMQ come from the germline V gene (reference sequence). V gave up 0 bases and J gave up 6 bases, with 11 bases separating them. The CDR3 runs to 14 residues. This CDR3 reads CASSLGSGRPEAFF. The DNA of the CDR3 is TGTGCCAGCAGCTTAGGGTCGGGACGCCCTGAAGCTTTCTTT. The whole variable domain, filled in from reference TRBV13 and TRBJ1-1, reads AAGVIQSPRHLIKEKRETATLKCYPIPRHDTVYWYQQGPGQDPQFLISFYEKMQSDKGSIPDRFSAQQFSDYHSELNMSSLELGDSALYFCASSLGSGRPEAFFGQGTRLTVV.

The rearrangement links TRBV18 to TRBJ2-1; 8 nucleotides match TRBD2. The CDR3 consists of 20 residues. Unmatched junction bases numbered 17, after V lost 0 bases and J lost 4 bases. Germline CDR1 is KGHSH and CDR2 is LQKENI. This chain's CDR3 is CASSPPSRDPHTSGYNEQFF. In DNA, the CDR3 is TGTGCCAGCTCACCACCGAGCCGGGATCCCCATACTAGCGGTTACAATGAGCAGTTCTTC.

The chain employs TRBV11-2 and TRBJ2-4; TRBD2 agrees at 7 bases. Per germline, CDR1 SGHAT and CDR2 FQNNGV. V lost 3 bases to trimming and J lost 6 bases; unmatched junction nucleotides: 5. This CDR3 contains 14 residues. CDR3 coding DNA: TGTGCCAGCAGCTTTGCGGGGGAGGGAAACATTCAGTACTTC. Translation gives CASSFAGEGNIQYF.

The V gene is TRBV19, the J gene TRBJ2-7, with a weak D call TRBD2 (5 bases). The V gene lost 1 base and the J gene lost 9 bases, with 13 bases spanning the gap. This CDR3 region has 13 residues. CDR1 and CDR2 from the germline V gene are LNHDA and SQIVND (reference sequence). CDR3 loop: CASSIGPRSGQYF. The CDR3 region has the DNA TGTGCCAGTAGTATAGGTCCTAGAAGCGGGCAGTACTTC.

The rearrangement links TRBV19 to TRBJ2-1; perhaps TRBD1 as D (5 bases). Trimming took off 8 bases at V and 7 bases at J, with 18 bases between the two ends. This CDR3 contains 14 residues. Germline V CDR1 and CDR2: LNHDA, SQIVND (reference sequence). This CDR3 is CASGRQWNSNEQFF. CDR3 bases: TGTGCCAGTGGGCGACAGTGGAATTCGAATGAGCAGTTCTTC.

The V call is TRBV13, the J call TRBJ2-5; D remains ambiguous. The J call is in doubt because the DNA end fits TRBJ2-7 better. This CDR3 is 11 amino acids long. Germline V CDR1 and CDR2: PRHDT, FYEKMQ (reference sequence). This CDR3 is CASSNTYEQYF. CDR3 DNA sequence: TGTGCCAGCAGCAATACCTACGAGCAGTACTTC.

The chain couples TRBV5-1 to TRBJ2-5; 8 bases align to TRBD2. Germline V gives CDR1 SGHRS, CDR2 YFSETQ. The CDR3 consists of 13 residues. V shed 4 bases, J shed 13 bases, and the junction held 12 bases outside the gene matches. The CDR3 protein is CASSDSGSSGGYF. CDR3 bases: TGCGCCAGCAGCGACAGCGGGAGCTCCGGTGGGTACTTC.

This chain joins TRBV7-7 and TRBJ2-3, with D unresolved. Trimming removed 0 bases from V and 2 bases from J, with 3 bases in between. The germline V gene encodes CDR1 SSHAT and CDR2 FNYEAQ (reference sequence). There are 13 residues in the CDR3. The CDR3 protein is CASSLAHTDTQYF. CDR3 bases: TGTGCCAGCAGCTTAGCCCACACAGATACGCAGTATTTT.

Details on this clone: One end of the junction does not line up with germline, which may come from a read error. The chain joins TRBV5-5 to TRBJ1-5; tentatively, D is TRBD1 (6 bases). CDR1 is SGHKS, CDR2 YYEKEE, per germline (reference sequence). CDR3 length equals 19 residues. CDR3 region: CASRLGSQGTRYSNQPQHF. The CDR3 DNA is TGTGCCAGCAGGTTGGGGTCGCAAGGGACAAGGTATAGCAATCAGCCCCAGCATTTT.

This chain links TRBV5-6 with TRBJ2-7, with 10 bases lining up with TRBD1. The CDR3 totals 16 residues. Trimming at V came to 3 bases and at J to 4 bases, leaving 10 bases not matched to a gene. Germline loops: CDR1 SGHDT, CDR2 YYEEEE. The CDR3 here is CASSSSDRGRTYEQYF. The CDR3 DNA is TGTGCCAGCAGCTCCTCTGACAGGGGGCGGACGTACGAGCAGTACTTC.

V and J are TRBV5-4 and TRBJ2-2, with 11 bases aligning to TRBD2. This CDR3 has 18 residues. The J segment lost 9 bases and the V segment lost 4 bases, leaving 17 bases of the junction unmatched. The germline CDR1 and CDR2 sequences are SGHNT and YYREEE (reference sequence). The CDR3 DNA reads TGTGCCAGCAGCCCCGTCGGTAGCGGGAGGGCCGGGGGGAGGGAGCTGTTTTTT. The encoded protein is CASSPVGSGRAGGRELFF.

The CDR3 here is CASSSGGAYEQYF. The CDR3 nucleotides are TGTGCCAGCAGCTCCGGGGGCGCCTACGAGCAGTACTTC. The rearrangement joins TRBV5-4 to TRBJ2-7; D may be TRBD1 or TRBD2 (6 bases each). Trimming removed 3 bases at V and 2 bases at J, with 9 bases between. CDR1 is SGHNT, CDR2 YYREEE, per germline (reference sequence). The CDR3 extends over 13 amino acids.

The rearrangement uses TRBV28 and TRBJ1-5, with a possible D match to TRBD1 (5 bases). CDR3 length: 18 residues. The V gene lost 4 bases and the J gene lost 4 bases, with 23 bases spanning the gap. CDR1 is MDHEN, CDR2 SYDVKM, per germline. Here the CDR3 DNA reads TGTGCCAGCAGTTATATTAGTCCCGGGACTTGGGTAAATCAGCCCCAGCATTTT. Residues: CASSYISPGTWVNQPQHF.

The rearrangement links TRBV11-2 to TRBJ2-1; D is unresolved. CDR3 length equals 15 residues. Germline assignment: CDR1 SGHAT and CDR2 FQNNGV. V gave up 1 base and J gave up 3 bases, with 10 bases separating them. The CDR3 region is CASSLGSLGYNEQFF. DNA for the CDR3: TGTGCCAGCAGCTTAGGGAGTCTAGGCTACAATGAGCAGTTCTTC.

The V and J genes are TRBV7-6 and TRBJ2-2, with 11 bases identical to TRBD1. The CDR3 runs 14 residues. V shed 4 bases, J shed 6 bases, and the junction held 1 base outside the gene matches. Per the germline V gene, CDR1 is SGHVS and CDR2 is FNYEAQ. This CDR3 is CASSWGQGAGELFF. Here the CDR3 DNA reads TGTGCCAGCAGCTGGGGACAGGGGGCCGGGGAGCTGTTTTTT.

This clone came up once. The chain is built from TRBV7-3 and TRBJ1-2, with 7 bases identical to TRBD1. The germline CDR1 and CDR2 sequences are SGHTA and FQGTGA. V dropped 2 bases and J dropped 8; count of bases not matched to a gene: 8. The CDR3 extends over 14 amino acids. The chain's CDR3 is CASSLLNRGEGYTF. The DNA of the CDR3 is TGTGCCAGCAGCTTATTGAACAGGGGCGAGGGCTACACCTTC.

J is TRBJ2-7 and V is TRBV7-6, with a possible D match to TRBD2 (5 bases). This CDR3 comprises 13 residues. Germline V gene sequence: CDR1 SGHVS, CDR2 FNYEAQ. V lost 5 bases, J lost 3 bases, and 11 bases lay in between. CDR3: CASSPGEYYEQYF. The DNA of the CDR3 is TGTGCCAGCAGCCCCGGGGAATACTACGAGCAGTACTTC.

The V and J genes are TRBV27 and TRBJ2-7; D gene uncertain. The CDR3 spans 14 residues. Trimming took 3 bases from V and 0 from J, leaving 9 bases between them. CDR1 and CDR2 from the germline V gene are MNHEY and SMNVEV (reference sequence). The CDR3 loop reads CASSFAKSSYEQYF. CDR3 DNA sequence: TGTGCCAGCAGTTTCGCCAAGAGCTCCTACGAGCAGTACTTC.